This passage covers 2 T cell receptor beta chains from one sample sequenced in a study of PD-1 blockade in classical Hodgkin lymphoma (dated by TCRdb to the early 2020s). The label giving this sample's time point can be read as: cycle 1 day 1 (C1D1), immediately before nivolumab initiation. Every trial patient had relapsed after autologous stem cell transplantation, and cohorts A, B and C differed in prior brentuximab vedotin exposure. Libraries were built with the immunoSEQ multiplex PCR assay. TCRdb obtained this table from immuneACCESS and retained in-frame rearrangements with V and J assigned. These tables miss some clones; where compared with another copy, unresolved V genes account for less than half of the shortfall, and the remainder is unexplained. The sample includes 4,200 or so clones, with roughly 77% observed a single time. 35% to 40% of the sample lies in the top ten. Sequenced material: peripheral blood mononuclear cells (PBMCs), taken at baseline. The origin of the receptors is a human donor with classical Hodgkin lymphoma.

The gene calls are TRBV9 and TRBJ2-3; no firm D call. The germline V gene encodes CDR1 SGDLS and CDR2 YYNGEE. The CDR3 extends over 15 amino acids. V lost 2 bases and J 0 bases, leaving 10 bases between the germline ends. CDR3 amino acids: CASSVLAASTDTQYF. The CDR3 DNA reads TGTGCCAGCAGCGTCCTGGCGGCTAGCACAGATACGCAGTATTTT.

The chain has TRBV7-2 and TRBJ1-2, with D perhaps matching TRBD1 (6 bases). This CDR3 has 16 amino acids. Germline V gives CDR1 SGHTA, CDR2 FQGNSA. Between the trimmed V and J ends, which lost 0 bases and 0 bases, there was a span of 11 bases. The DNA for the CDR3 is TGTGCCAGCAGCTTAGCGGGGACACCCACTAACTATGGCTACACCTTC. Its translation is CASSLAGTPTNYGYTF.